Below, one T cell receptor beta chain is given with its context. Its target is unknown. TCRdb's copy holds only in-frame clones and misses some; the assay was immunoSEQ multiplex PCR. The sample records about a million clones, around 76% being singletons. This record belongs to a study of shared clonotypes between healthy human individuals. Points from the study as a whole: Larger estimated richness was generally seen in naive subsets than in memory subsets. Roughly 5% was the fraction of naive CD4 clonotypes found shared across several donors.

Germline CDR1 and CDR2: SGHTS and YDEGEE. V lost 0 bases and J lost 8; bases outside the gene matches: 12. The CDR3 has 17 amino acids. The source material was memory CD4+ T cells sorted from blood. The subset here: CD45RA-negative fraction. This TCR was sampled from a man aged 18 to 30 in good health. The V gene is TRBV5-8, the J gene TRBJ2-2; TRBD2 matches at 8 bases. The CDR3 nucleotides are TGTGCCAGCAGCTTGGATCCGGGAGGTAGCGGGGATGGGGAGCTGTTTTTT. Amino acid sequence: CASSLDPGGSGDGELFF.